This T cell receptor beta chain was recovered during a study of blood T cell repertoires in COVID-19. Background on the study: Italy, Spain and the United States were the sources of the convalescent and acute COVID-19 samples. Sources were T cells, B-cell-depleted T cells, or PBMCs; the material itself was cDNA or gDNA.

Source study methods: Cell counts per sample came from amplifying reference gene primers. Assay: immunoSEQ multiplex PCR; the TCRdb copy retains only in-frame clones and omits some. V, J and clone size were drawn from that table, and D and trimming were deduced from the DNA. The sample consists of tens of thousands of clones, over 75% of them appearing once. The CDR3 consists of 13 residues. Trimming cost V 8 bases and J 4 bases, with 14 bases left between them. The germline V gene has CDR1 MGHDK and CDR2 SYGVNS. V is TRBV25-1 and J is TRBJ2-5; possible D gene TRBD2, 6 bases. Material: peripheral blood. The sequence came from a man between 45 and 60 years old with active COVID-19. CDR3 in amino acids: CASGDEGGETQYF. The CDR3 bases are TGTGCCAGCGGCGATGAGGGAGGAGAGACCCAGTACTTC.